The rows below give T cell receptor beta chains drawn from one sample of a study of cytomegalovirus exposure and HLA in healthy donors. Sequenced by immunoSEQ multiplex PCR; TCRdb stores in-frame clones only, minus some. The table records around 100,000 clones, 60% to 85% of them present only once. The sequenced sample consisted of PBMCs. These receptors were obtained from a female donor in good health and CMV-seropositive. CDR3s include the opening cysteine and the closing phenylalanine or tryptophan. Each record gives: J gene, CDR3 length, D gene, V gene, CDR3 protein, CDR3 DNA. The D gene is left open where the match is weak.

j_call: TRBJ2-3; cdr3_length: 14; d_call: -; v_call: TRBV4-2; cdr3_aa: CASSQGLITDTQYF; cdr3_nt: TGTGCCAGCAGCCAAGGACTCATCACAGATACGCAGTATTTT
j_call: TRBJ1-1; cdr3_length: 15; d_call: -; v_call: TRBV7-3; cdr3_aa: CASSLIRQTNTEAFF; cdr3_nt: TGTGCCAGCAGCTTAATTAGACAAACGAACACTGAAGCTTTCTTT
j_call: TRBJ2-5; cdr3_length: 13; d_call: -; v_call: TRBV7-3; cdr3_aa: CASSVRGQETQYF; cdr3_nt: TGTGCCAGCAGCGTCAGAGGGCAAGAGACCCAGTACTTC
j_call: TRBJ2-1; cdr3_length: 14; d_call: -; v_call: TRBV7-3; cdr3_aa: CASSSTTWGDEQFF; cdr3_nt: TGTGCCAGCAGCTCCACAACCTGGGGGGATGAGCAGTTCTTC
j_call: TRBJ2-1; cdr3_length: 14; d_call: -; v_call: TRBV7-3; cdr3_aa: CASSLIGGRQEQFF; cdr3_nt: TGTGCCAGCAGCTTAATTGGCGGCCGACAGGAGCAGTTCTTC
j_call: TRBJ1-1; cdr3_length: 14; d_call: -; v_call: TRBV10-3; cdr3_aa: CAISVRESTGEAFF; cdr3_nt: TGTGCCATCAGTGTCCGCGAGAGTACAGGCGAAGCTTTCTTT
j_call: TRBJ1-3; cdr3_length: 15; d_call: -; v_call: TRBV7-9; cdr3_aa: CASSSTGSPGNTIYF; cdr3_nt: TGTGCCAGCAGCTCTACAGGGTCTCCTGGAAACACCATATATTTT
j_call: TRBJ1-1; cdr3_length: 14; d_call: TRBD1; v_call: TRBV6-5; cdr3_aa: CASSARGQYAEAFF; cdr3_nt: TGTGCCAGCAGCGCAAGGGGGCAGTACGCTGAAGCTTTCTTT
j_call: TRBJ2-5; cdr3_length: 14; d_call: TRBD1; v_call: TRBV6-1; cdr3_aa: CATKQRGHQETQYF; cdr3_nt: TGTGCCACCAAACAAAGGGGGCATCAGGAGACCCAGTACTTC
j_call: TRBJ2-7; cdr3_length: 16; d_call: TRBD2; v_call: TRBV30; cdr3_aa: CAWGLAGGIRDYEQYF; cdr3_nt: TGTGCCTGGGGACTAGCGGGAGGCATCCGGGACTACGAGCAGTACTTC